This T cell receptor (beta chain) was profiled in a study of T cells in localized non-small cell lung cancer. Broader study findings: Elevated blood T cell density was associated with longer overall survival. Since sequencing was restricted to only one region of the tumor, intratumor heterogeneity remains a possibility. The highest T cell clonality was in uninvolved adjacent lung, above tumor. Appearance in adjacent lung was seen for a median around 58 of the top 100 tumor clones.

In its sample, this clone was seen a few times. Antigen: not known. From germline, CDR1 is SNHLY and CDR2 FYNNEI. V was clipped by 6 bases and J by 5 bases, with 17 bases between them. CDR3 length: 15 amino acids. Profiled with immunoSEQ multiplex PCR; TCRdb holds only in-frame clones, not every one. Of 75,000 to 90,000 clones detected, 84% appear once; the ten largest clones hold approximately 2.8%. The sequence derives from a man aged 35 to 69 with stage I lung adenocarcinoma. Specimen: peripheral blood, collected before any cancer treatment. V usage is TRBV2 and J usage is TRBJ1-5; possible D gene TRBD1, 5 bases. In DNA, the CDR3 is TGTGCCAGCAGGCGCGGGCCCCAAGGGGATCAGCCCCAGCATTTT. Translated, it gives CASRRGPQGDQPQHF.